These 14 T cell receptor beta chains share one sample of origin, sequenced in a study of blood T cell repertoires in COVID-19. Method: immunoSEQ multiplex PCR; TCRdb's copy keeps in-frame clones and lacks some. The sample has 250,000 to 350,000 clones, around 90% seen once; the top ten hold roughly 2.3%. The specimen sequenced was peripheral blood. The source is a man aged 18 to 29 with active or convalescent COVID-19.

The V gene is TRBV7-2, the J gene TRBJ1-3; 8 bases are shared with TRBD1. CDR1 is SGHTA and CDR2 is FQGNSA in the germline V gene. With V trimmed by 2 bases and J by 1 base, 13 bases remained unmatched. The CDR3 extends over 19 amino acids. CDR3 residues: CASSLLGGTGWGSGNTIYF. Written as DNA, the CDR3 is TGTGCCAGCAGCTTATTAGGAGGGACAGGCTGGGGATCTGGAAACACCATATATTTT.

The chain couples TRBV5-1 to TRBJ2-1, with 9 bases that match TRBD1. The ends lost 5 bases at V and 3 bases at J; junction bases unmatched: 6. This CDR3 has 15 residues. Looked up from germline, CDR1 is SGHRS and CDR2 is YFSETQ. The CDR3 loop reads CASSKRTGDYNEQFF. The CDR3 DNA reads TGCGCCAGCAGTAAGCGGACAGGGGACTACAATGAGCAGTTCTTC.

This chain joins TRBV19 and TRBJ2-1; TRBD2 agrees at 11 bases. The germline V gene encodes CDR1 LNHDA and CDR2 SQIVND (reference sequence). The CDR3 is 15 amino acids. Germline trimming cut 6 bases from V and 6 bases from J; bases unmatched to any gene: 7. The CDR3 protein is CASSVAGGPGNEQFF. In nucleotides, the CDR3 is TGTGCCAGTAGCGTAGCGGGAGGGCCGGGCAATGAGCAGTTCTTC.

In its sample, this clone was seen many times. The rearrangement links TRBV18 to TRBJ2-3; 9 nucleotides align to TRBD2. The germline V gene encodes CDR1 KGHSH and CDR2 LQKENI. The CDR3 loop spans 16 amino acids. V was clipped by 6 bases and J by 7 bases; unmatched bases: 14. In DNA form, the CDR3 reads TGTGCCAGCTCCCTACTCCCGCGGGGGGGCTTAAATACGCAGTATTTT. It is translated as CASSLLPRGGLNTQYF.

CDR3 nucleotides: TGTGCCACCAGCAGAGGGACAGTGAACACTGAAGCTTTCTTT. It is translated as CATSRGTVNTEAFF. The chain has TRBV15 and TRBJ1-1, with D tentatively TRBD1 (6 bases). Germline V CDR1 and CDR2: LNHNV, YYDKDF (reference sequence). V was trimmed by 1 base and J by 0 bases, leaving 6 bases between them. This CDR3 has 14 residues. Filled out from reference TRBV15 and TRBJ1-1, the complete variable domain reads DAMVIQNPRYQVTQFGKPVTLSCSQTLNHNVMYWYQQKSSQAPKLLFHYYDKDFNNEADTPDNFQSRRPNTSFCFLDIRSPGLGDTAMYLCATSRGTVNTEAFFGQGTRLTVV.

This clone appeared once. The chain combines TRBV28 with TRBJ2-3; D call uncertain. V was clipped by 6 bases and J by 1 base, with 14 bases between them. This CDR3 comprises 15 residues. Germline V gives CDR1 MDHEN, CDR2 SYDVKM. CDR3 residues: CASSPPDKGTDTQYF. For the CDR3, the DNA is TGTGCCAGCAGCCCCCCCGACAAGGGCACAGATACGCAGTATTTT.

V usage is TRBV7-9 and J usage is TRBJ2-5; D perhaps matches TRBD1 (5 bases). This CDR3 comprises 14 residues. Germline V CDR1 and CDR2: SEHNR, FQNEAQ (reference sequence). The V and J ends lost 2 bases and 1 base respectively, with 8 bases between them. Here the CDR3 DNA reads TGTGCCAGCAGCTTAAGGGGTCTCCAAGAGACCCAGTACTTC. It encodes CASSLRGLQETQYF.

This clone appeared a single time. The chain links TRBV2 to TRBJ2-1, with 9 positions matching TRBD1. CDR3 length: 13 residues. The V gene's germline CDR1 is SNHLY and CDR2 FYNNEI. Losses at the gene ends were 6 bases for V and 3 bases for J; bases not matched to a gene: 0. Written as DNA, the CDR3 is TGTGCCAGCAGGGGACAGGGCTACAATGAGCAGTTCTTC. This gives the protein CASRGQGYNEQFF.

The V call is TRBV7-8, the J call TRBJ2-1, with TRBD2 identical over 10 bases. This CDR3 region has 13 residues. V trimming: 5 bases; J trimming: 7 bases; junction bases outside the gene matches: 2. The germline CDR1 and CDR2 sequences are SGHVS and FQNEAQ. CDR3 in amino acids: CASSQGLANEQFF. As DNA, the CDR3 is TGTGCCAGCAGCCAGGGACTAGCGAATGAGCAGTTCTTC.

V gene TRBV29-1 combines with J gene TRBJ2-7; perhaps TRBD1 as D (6 bases). The CDR3 extends over 13 amino acids. The germline CDR1 and CDR2 sequences are SQVTM and ANQGSEA. Trimming took off 2 bases at V and 5 bases at J, with 13 bases between the two ends. The chain's CDR3 is CSVEKGHENEQYF. CDR3 nucleotides: TGCAGCGTTGAAAAGGGACATGAGAACGAGCAGTACTTC.

The chain recombines TRBV6-4 with TRBJ2-3, with 7 nucleotides matching TRBD1. The CDR3 spans 16 residues. CDR1 is MRHNA and CDR2 is SNTAGT in the germline V gene. The ends lost 10 bases at V and 1 base at J; junction bases unmatched: 14. CDR3 DNA sequence: TGTGCCACCTACGACAGGGTTGGACCTCGCACAGATACGCAGTATTTT. This codes for CATYDRVGPRTDTQYF.

Here the CDR3 reads CASSEAERYGYTF. The CDR3 DNA reads TGTGCCAGCAGTGAAGCGGAGCGATATGGCTACACCTTC. The chain recombines TRBV2 with TRBJ1-2; D call uncertain. Germline CDR1 and CDR2: SNHLY and FYNNEI. The CDR3 is 13 amino acids. V was cut by 0 bases and J by 5 bases, with 7 bases left in between.

J is TRBJ1-1 and V is TRBV29-1; 10 bases agree with TRBD1. Germline values: CDR1 SQVTM, CDR2 ANQGSEA. After removal of 2 bases from V and 1 base from J, the junction contained 4 bases not matched to a gene. The CDR3 is 15 residues long. CDR3 loop: CSVELDRGANTEAFF. The CDR3 bases are TGCAGCGTTGAACTGGACAGGGGGGCGAACACTGAAGCTTTCTTT.

V is TRBV5-1 and J is TRBJ2-6, with TRBD1 identical over 9 bases. Germline-derived CDR1 and CDR2 are SGHRS and YFSETQ. With 7 bases clipped from V and 4 bases from J, the junction kept 6 bases outside the gene matches. This CDR3 region has 15 residues. As DNA, the CDR3 is TGCGCCAGCGGAGGGACAGGGACCGGGGCCAACGTCCTGACTTTC. Translated, it gives CASGGTGTGANVLTF.